The source of this T cell receptor beta chain is a study of tumor-infiltrating lymphocytes in primary liver carcinoma. At the level of the study: Patients, male and female, were 30 to 69 years old.

The researchers produced TCR beta cDNA from 400 to 650 ng total RNA with a constant-region primer. Three rounds of nested multiplex PCR with slightly modified ARM-PCR produced TCR beta libraries. It was with TRBV1-TRBV30 forward primers and a C-beta reverse primer that the first two PCR rounds were run, at roughly 9 cycles each. TCRdb called the multiplex PCR reads again in MiXCR, with one record for every CDR3 protein. The sample holds 80,000 to 100,000 distinct CDR3 sequences; just over 65% are singletons and the top ten take approximately 30%. This clonotype was detected ten times or more. DNA and RNA were both co-extracted from about 19-30 mg of bulk tissue that had not been sorted. Trimming took 4 bases from V and 5 from J, leaving 9 bases between them. CDR1 and CDR2 from the germline V gene are MNHNY and SVGAGI (reference sequence). This CDR3 has 13 amino acids.

Sequenced material: tumor-adjacent normal liver tissue. This chain links TRBV6-6 with TRBJ1-5, with D perhaps TRBD1 (5 bases). The sequence was collected from a man aged 35-49 years with primary liver carcinoma and hepatitis B virus infection. DNA of the CDR3: TGTGCCAGCAGTTCCCTGACAGATCAGCCCCAGCATTTT. The encoded protein is CASSSLTDQPQHF.